The present T cell receptor (beta chain) was sequenced within a study of cytomegalovirus exposure and HLA in healthy donors. Use of 60 Vbeta and 13 Jbeta primers characterized the PCR. Assay used: immunoSEQ multiplex PCR; TCRdb lists only in-frame clones, some missing. The sample lists about 190,000 clones; less than 85% were seen once. The V gene's germline CDR1 is PRHDT and CDR2 FYEKMQ (reference sequence). Trimming took off 0 bases at V and 0 bases at J, with 8 bases between the two ends. This CDR3 is 15 amino acids long. The clonotype originates from a boy younger than 18 in good health and CMV-seronegative. V gene TRBV13 combines with J gene TRBJ1-1; D is unresolved. The source material was PBMCs. The CDR3 DNA follows: TGTGCCAGCAGCTTAGGCCCGGGTGTGAACACTGAAGCTTTCTTT. Residues: CASSLGPGVNTEAFF.